One and the same sample provided the 28 T cell receptor beta chains below, sequenced in a study of T cell repertoires in aging, cancer and after chemotherapy. TRB rearrangements spanning V, D and J were amplified using mixed TRB-A/B primers. One entry per CDR3 protein, called by TCRdb with MiXCR from the multiplex PCR reads. The table lists around 2,000 distinct CDR3 sequences, roughly 35% of them singletons. The template was genomic DNA from peripheral blood, not RNA. Sequencing was done on a sample of blood. Source of these receptors: a human donor with a solid tumor.

This clonotype showed up just a few times. This chain uses TRBV5-6 with TRBJ1-2, with no clear D. This CDR3 contains 14 residues. CDR1 and CDR2 (germline): SGHDT, YYEEEE. The V end lost 0 bases, the J end lost 2 bases, and 8 bases lay between the germline ends. The CDR3 spells CASSLVWENYGYTF. Here the CDR3 DNA reads TGTGCCAGCAGCTTGGTTTGGGAGAACTATGGCTACACCTTC.

This clonotype was seen more than once but under ten times. V gene TRBV19 combines with J gene TRBJ2-7; TRBD1 matches at 8 bases. This CDR3 is 15 amino acids long. Trimming removed 5 bases from V and 2 bases from J; junction bases left unmatched: 8. Germline V CDR1 and CDR2: LNHDA, SQIVND (reference sequence). CDR3 region: CASSPRQGRTYEQYF. CDR3 bases: TGTGCCAGTAGTCCGAGACAGGGGCGAACCTACGAGCAGTACTTC.

This clonotype was detected a few times. The chain uses TRBV19 and TRBJ2-7; 11 bases fit TRBD2. V lost 5 bases to trimming and J lost 2 bases; unmatched junction nucleotides: 14. The CDR3 runs 18 residues. The V gene's germline CDR1 is LNHDA and CDR2 SQIVND (reference sequence). The CDR3 DNA reads as TGTGCCAGTAGTCGGGGGATGCAGACTAGCGGGATCGCCTACGAGCAGTACTTC. It translates to CASSRGMQTSGIAYEQYF.

The chain has TRBV10-3 and TRBJ2-3; possibly TRBD1 or TRBD2 for D (5 bases each). Germline lookup yields CDR1 ENHRY and CDR2 SYGVKD. V lost 6 bases, J lost 2 bases, and 9 bases lay in between. This CDR3 has 13 residues. CDR3 protein: CAIRGPITDTQYF. The DNA for the CDR3 is TGTGCCATCAGGGGACCTATCACAGATACGCAGTATTTT.

The chain joins TRBV20-1 to TRBJ1-1; D unresolved. CDR3 length: 12 residues. The germline V and J ends were trimmed by 0 bases and 6 bases, with 8 bases remaining between them. CDR1 is DFQATT, CDR2 SNEGSKA, per germline (reference sequence). The CDR3 DNA reads as TGCAGTGCTAGAGATTATCAGCCTGAAGCTTTCTTT. Its translation is CSARDYQPEAFF.

In this sample, this clonotype is medium-sized (0.01 to 0.1%). The chain carries TRBV6-1 and TRBJ2-7, with TRBD1 matching over 8 bases. CDR1 is MNHNS and CDR2 is SASEGT in the germline V gene. V shed 2 bases, J shed 6 bases, and the junction held 9 bases outside the gene matches. CDR3 length equals 15 residues. The CDR3 is CASSEQDRVGGEQYF. The CDR3 region has the DNA TGTGCCAGCAGTGAACAGGACAGGGTAGGAGGCGAGCAGTACTTC.

Of note for this clonotype: One end of the junction is discordant with germline, which a read error may explain. V usage is TRBV5-6 and J usage is TRBJ2-3, with 8 bases matching TRBD1. The germline V gene has CDR1 SGHDT and CDR2 YYEEEE. There are 16 residues in the CDR3. CDR3 bases: TGTGCCAGCAGCTTGGGGCAGGGGGCAGGCACAGATACACAGTATTTT. Protein: CASSLGQGAGTDTQYF. The whole variable domain, filled in from reference TRBV5-6 and TRBJ2-3, reads DAGVTQSPTHLIKTRGQQVTLRCSPKSGHDTVSWYQQALGQGPQFIFQYYEEEERQRGNFPDRFSGHQFPNYSSELNVNALLLGDSALYLCASSLGQGAGTDTQYFGPGTRLTVL.

The chain has TRBV4-3 and TRBJ1-1, with D maybe TRBD1 (5 bases). Germline V gives CDR1 LGHNA, CDR2 YSLEER. Trimming took 0 bases from V and 3 from J, leaving 14 bases between them. The CDR3 runs to 16 residues. CDR3 residues: CASSQDWGVGDTEAFF. CDR3 coding DNA: TGCGCCAGCAGCCAAGATTGGGGGGTAGGAGACACTGAAGCTTTCTTT.

V gene TRBV12-3 or TRBV12-4 combines with J gene TRBJ1-2, with TRBD1 matching 8 bases. Trimming cost V 5 bases and J 2 bases; bases outside gene matches: 4. CDR3 length: 14 residues. The CDR3: CASSVRDRNYGYTF. The CDR3 DNA reads TGTGCCAGCAGTGTCCGGGACAGGAACTATGGCTACACCTTC.

This clonotype has just a few counts. The chain employs TRBV7-2 and TRBJ1-2; 7 bases agree with TRBD1. The CDR3 covers 16 residues. Trimming removed 0 bases from V and 4 bases from J; junction bases left unmatched: 8. Germline assignment: CDR1 SGHTA and CDR2 FQGNSA. CDR3 DNA sequence: TGTGCCAGCAGCTTAGCTGGGGCAGGGGGGGCCTATGGCTACACCTTC. Its protein product is CASSLAGAGGAYGYTF.

The chain carries TRBV27 and TRBJ2-1, with 7 bases aligning to TRBD1. The germline V gene has CDR1 MNHEY and CDR2 SMNVEV (reference sequence). The CDR3 covers 15 residues. J was trimmed by 8 bases and V by 4 bases; bases with no gene match: 11. CDR3 nucleotide sequence: TGTGCCAGCAGTTCCTCCTCGACAGGGATCCATGAGCAGTTCTTC. Encoded protein: CASSSSSTGIHEQFF.

The chain recombines TRBV21-1 with TRBJ2-3; the table calls TRBD1, which could not be checked here. TRBV21-1 is listed as a pseudogene. The CDR3 covers 16 residues. In DNA form, the CDR3 reads TGTGCCAGCAGCAAAGGGGGCGGGAGAGGGGGAGATACGCAGTATTTT. Amino acids: CASSKGGGRGGDTQYF.

Comments on this clonotype: A much larger clone differs from this one at a single base, so this may be a read error. The chain recombines TRBV6-1 with TRBJ2-7; D is ambiguous. The CDR3 runs 13 residues. Germline loops: CDR1 MNHNS, CDR2 SASEGT. This CDR3 reads CASSKAGNYEQYF. CDR3 DNA sequence: TGTGCCAGCAGTAAAGCAGGCAACTACGAGCAGTACTTC.

The chain uses TRBV5-6 and TRBJ2-6, with 9 bases that match TRBD2. Trimming removed 3 bases from V and 3 bases from J; junction bases left unmatched: 7. This CDR3 contains 17 residues. From germline, CDR1 is SGHDT and CDR2 YYEEEE. The CDR3 region is CASSSGLAVGGANVLTF. The DNA for the CDR3 is TGTGCCAGCAGCTCGGGACTAGCAGTGGGTGGGGCCAACGTCCTGACTTTC.

The rearrangement links TRBV6-1 to TRBJ2-7; D may be TRBD2 (5 bases). The V gene lost 8 bases and the J gene lost 7 bases, with 15 bases spanning the gap. The germline gives CDR1 MNHNS, CDR2 SASEGT. The CDR3 has 12 residues. The CDR3, as DNA: TGTGCCAGCGGCCGAGGGAGTAATGAGCAGTACTTC. This translates into CASGRGSNEQYF.

The gene calls are TRBV6-2 or TRBV6-3 and TRBJ2-3; D gene uncertain. Looked up from germline, CDR1 is MNHEY and CDR2 is SVGEGT. CDR3 length: 16 amino acids. V was pared by 1 base and J by 4 bases, with 15 bases between. In nucleotides, the CDR3 is TGTGCCAGCAGTTACTATGTTCGGCTAGGACCAGATACGCAGTATTTT. Amino acid sequence: CASSYYVRLGPDTQYF.

The rearrangement links TRBV6-5 to TRBJ2-5; possibly TRBD1 for D (6 bases). The germline V gene encodes CDR1 MNHEY and CDR2 SVGAGI. V lost 4 bases, J lost 5 bases, and 17 bases lay in between. The CDR3 is made up of 15 amino acids. CDR3 protein: CASSFPTGLKETQYF. CDR3 nucleotides: TGTGCCAGCAGTTTCCCGACAGGCCTCAAGGAGACCCAGTACTTC.

This clonotype rates as large. This chain joins TRBV6-5 and TRBJ2-7; D is unclear. In germline, CDR1 is MNHEY, CDR2 SVGAGI. Between the trimmed V and J ends, which lost 2 bases and 4 bases, there was a span of 9 bases. The CDR3 has 13 residues. Here the CDR3 DNA reads TGTGCCAGCAGTTACAGGATTACGTACGAGCAGTACTTC. Its protein product is CASSYRITYEQYF.

This clonotype has more than one count but fewer than ten. The chain links TRBV24-1 to TRBJ2-5; D is perhaps TRBD1 (6 bases). V was trimmed by 4 bases and J by 5 bases, leaving 13 bases between them. The CDR3 has 14 residues. The V gene's germline CDR1 is KGHDR and CDR2 SFDVKD. CDR3 sequence (DNA): TGTGCCACCAGTGAAGCACAGGGTGGGGAGACCCAGTACTTC. Translated, it gives CATSEAQGGETQYF.

The chain carries TRBV6-1 and TRBJ1-1; 10 positions agree with TRBD1. The length of the CDR3 is 16 residues. The V and J ends lost 6 bases and 6 bases, in that order; junction bases with no gene match: 13. CDR1 MNHNS and CDR2 SASEGT come from the germline V gene. The CDR3 reads CASSTGTGVRRAEAFF. CDR3 bases: TGTGCCAGCAGCACCGGGACAGGGGTTAGGAGGGCTGAAGCTTTCTTT.

This chain joins TRBV6-2 or TRBV6-3 and TRBJ2-5; 7 positions match TRBD2. Per the germline V gene, CDR1 is MNHEY and CDR2 is SVGEGT. J was trimmed by 4 bases and V by 6 bases; bases with no gene match: 11. CDR3 length: 15 residues. CDR3 protein: CASRRLQRETETQYF. CDR3 sequence (DNA): TGTGCCAGCAGGCGATTACAGCGGGAAACAGAGACCCAGTACTTC.

This clonotype was seen a few times. V and J are TRBV7-6 and TRBJ1-2; possible D gene TRBD1, 5 bases. Germline V gene sequence: CDR1 SGHVS, CDR2 FNYEAQ. The CDR3 length is 14 residues. With 1 base removed from V and 2 bases from J, the gap between germline ends came to 8 bases. The CDR3 sequence: CASSLGGGNYGYTF. The CDR3 nucleotides are TGTGCCAGCAGCTTAGGCGGGGGGAACTATGGCTACACCTTC.

V and J are TRBV7-9 and TRBJ2-1; 7 nucleotides match TRBD1. Germline lookup yields CDR1 SEHNR and CDR2 FQNEAQ (reference sequence). V shed 6 bases, J shed 13 bases, and the junction held 9 bases outside the gene matches. This CDR3 has 12 residues. The CDR3 sequence: CASSTREGAQFF. DNA for the CDR3: TGTGCCAGCAGTACCCGCGAGGGGGCACAGTTCTTC.

This sequence joins TRBV18 and TRBJ2-1; D is ambiguous. Germline values: CDR1 KGHSH, CDR2 LQKENI. The CDR3 covers 13 residues. The ends were cut back, 3 bases at V and 6 bases at J, with 9 bases in the middle. For the CDR3, the DNA is TGTGCCAGCTCACCGGTCCCCGCCAATGAGCAGTTCTTC. Its protein product is CASSPVPANEQFF.

This clonotype appeared a few times. In DNA form, the CDR3 reads TGTGCCAGCAGCCCCTCTAGCGGTAGCTCCTACAATGAGCAGTTCTTC. It codes for CASSPSSGSSYNEQFF. The V gene is TRBV5-4, the J gene TRBJ2-1; 7 bases fit TRBD2. This CDR3 spans 16 amino acids. V shed 4 bases and J 0 bases; nucleotides not matched to a gene: 7. CDR1 SGHNT and CDR2 YYREEE come from the germline V gene (reference sequence).

This clonotype showed up just a few times. This chain connects TRBV6-2 or TRBV6-3 to TRBJ2-7; the D gene could be TRBD1 or TRBD2 (5 bases each). CDR1 and CDR2 from the germline V gene are MNHEY and SVGEGT. V dropped 5 bases and J dropped 7 bases, with 9 bases sitting between them. The CDR3 loop spans 11 amino acids. The CDR3 coding sequence is TGTGCCAGCAGTCACGGGACGGAGCAGTACTTC. It specifies CASSHGTEQYF.

The chain has TRBV7-9 and TRBJ1-2; D is unresolved. V shed 5 bases and J shed 4 bases, with 14 bases lying between them. Germline V gene lookup returns CDR1 SEHNR and CDR2 FQNEAQ (reference sequence). CDR3 length equals 14 residues. The CDR3 nucleotides read TGTGCCAGCAGCCTGCTCGAGGCAGTCTATGGCTACACCTTC. It encodes CASSLLEAVYGYTF.

This clonotype was detected a few times. The gene calls are TRBV20-1 and TRBJ1-3; 7 bases agree with TRBD1. The CDR3 covers 14 residues. CDR1 DFQATT and CDR2 SNEGSKA come from the germline V gene (reference sequence). With V trimmed by 3 bases and J by 2 bases, 4 bases remained unmatched. The CDR3, as DNA: TGCAGTGCTAGTCAGGGGGTACCTGGAAACACCATATATTTT. Its translation is CSASQGVPGNTIYF.